These 25 T cell receptor beta chains were sequenced from one sample in a study of HIV-infected patients and healthy controls. Alpha and beta constant-region primers primed reverse transcription of approximately 500 ng RNA. Each of the alpha and beta chains got its own library through chain-specific third strand synthesis with indices. TCRdb itself ran the 5' RACE reads through MiXCR, one entry per CDR3 protein. In the table there are some 9,300 distinct CDR3 sequences, 5.5% to 7% of which are singletons. Follow-up blood was drawn about 14 weeks, roughly three months, after antiretroviral therapy began. All unsorted peripheral T cells were captured because whole blood was used without fractionation. Material: blood, obtained during antiretroviral therapy. The receptors were gathered from an adult with HIV infection. The donor label of this sample is uncertain.

This clonotype was seen at least ten times. The V and J genes are TRBV6-2 or TRBV6-3 and TRBJ1-1; D unresolved. In germline, CDR1 is MNHEY, CDR2 SVGEGT. Trimming took off 2 bases at V and 1 base at J, with 5 bases between the two ends. There are 13 residues in the CDR3. CDR3 sequence: CASSYRANTEAFF. Here the CDR3 DNA reads TGTGCCAGCAGTTACCGAGCGAACACTGAAGCTTTCTTT.

This clonotype was seen repeatedly, ten times or more. The chain couples TRBV10-3 to TRBJ2-3; D possibly uses TRBD1 or TRBD2 (5 bases each). V gave up 4 bases and J gave up 2 bases, with 10 bases separating them. Germline V gene sequence: CDR1 ENHRY, CDR2 SYGVKD. The length of the CDR3 is 14 residues. The CDR3 region is CAISAGGPTDTQYF. The CDR3 nucleotides read TGTGCCATCAGTGCTGGGGGACCCACAGATACGCAGTATTTT.

This clonotype has a count of ten or more. This sequence joins TRBV5-8 and TRBJ2-5; 7 nucleotides agree with TRBD2. The germline CDR1 and CDR2 sequences are SGHTS and YDEGEE. The CDR3 totals 14 residues. CDR3 bases: TGTGCTGGGGCCGCTAGCGGACAAAAAGAGACCCAGTACTTC. Encoded protein: CAGAASGQKETQYF. The full variable domain, its missing parts supplied by reference TRBV5-8 and TRBJ2-5, is EAGVTQSPTHLIKTRGQQATLRCSPISGHTSVYWYQQALGLGLQFLLWYDEGEERNRGNFPPRFSGRQFPNYSSELNVNALELEDSALYLCAGAASGQKETQYFGPGTRLLVL.

This chain links TRBV29-1 with TRBJ2-7; 8 bases are a match to TRBD2. CDR3 length equals 14 residues. V was clipped by 1 base and J by 5 bases; unmatched bases: 7. Germline CDR1 reads SQVTM; CDR2 reads ANQGSEA. The DNA for the CDR3 is TGCAGCGTTGAAGGCGTTAGCGGGGACGACGAGCAGTACTTC. It is translated as CSVEGVSGDDEQYF.

This clonotype was observed at least ten times. This chain uses TRBV19 with TRBJ1-2, with D unclear. V was pared by 5 bases and J by 2 bases, with 9 bases between. Germline V gene lookup returns CDR1 LNHDA and CDR2 SQIVND (reference sequence). This CDR3 has 13 amino acids. The DNA of the CDR3 is TGTGCCAGTAGTCGGAGGGAGAACTATGGCTACACCTTC. Its protein product is CASSRRENYGYTF. Looking up the rest from reference TRBV19 and TRBJ1-2 gives the full variable domain: DGGITQSPKYLFRKEGQNVTLSCEQNLNHDAMYWYRQDPGQGLRLIYYSQIVNDFQKGDIAEGYSVSREKKESFPLTVTSAQKNPTAFYLCASSRRENYGYTFGSGTRLTVV.

This clonotype was counted many times. J is TRBJ2-6 and V is TRBV5-5; maybe TRBD2 (7 bases). The CDR3 loop spans 19 amino acids. Trimming took 4 bases from V and 4 from J, leaving 24 bases between them. CDR1 SGHKS and CDR2 YYEKEE come from the germline V gene (reference sequence). DNA for the CDR3: TGTGCCAGCAGCAACCCGTTAGGGGGGGGCGCAACCGGGGCCAACGTCCTGACTTTC. This translates into CASSNPLGGGATGANVLTF.

This clonotype was seen many times. The V and J genes are TRBV30 and TRBJ1-4; D uncertain. The V end lost 0 bases, the J end lost 5 bases, and 19 bases lay between the germline ends. This CDR3 has 17 residues. Germline V CDR1 and CDR2: GTSNPN, SVGIG (reference sequence). In DNA form, the CDR3 reads TGTGCCTGGAGTGTATTCCGCGGCGGAGAAGAGAATGAAAAACTGTTTTTT. Residues: CAWSVFRGGEENEKLFF.

CDR3 protein: CSVKRQGESYEQYF. As DNA, the CDR3 is TGCAGCGTTAAGAGACAGGGAGAGTCCTACGAGCAGTACTTC. V is TRBV29-1 and J is TRBJ2-7; 7 positions match TRBD1. V dropped 5 bases and J dropped 1; count of bases not matched to a gene: 8. CDR3 length: 14 residues. Germline CDR1 reads SQVTM; CDR2 reads ANQGSEA.

This clonotype is termed medium-sized. The V and J genes are TRBV7-2 and TRBJ2-1, with 7 bases identical to TRBD1. J gave up 12 bases and V 6 bases, and 11 bases lay outside the gene matches. This CDR3 has 13 amino acids. In germline, CDR1 is SGHTA, CDR2 FQGNSA. The CDR3 sequence is CASSSPQGVGQFF. DNA for the CDR3: TGTGCCAGCAGTTCGCCCCAGGGGGTCGGGCAGTTCTTC.

This clonotype ranks as medium-sized. The V call is TRBV12-3 or TRBV12-4, the J call TRBJ2-7, with D tentatively TRBD1 (5 bases). The CDR3 extends over 13 amino acids. Trimming shortened V by 1 base and J by 2 bases, and 6 bases separated the two germline ends. DNA of the CDR3: TGTGCCAGCAGTTTAGGGACAACCTACGAGCAGTACTTC. Residues: CASSLGTTYEQYF.

In this sample, this clonotype turned up many times. The genes are TRBV20-1 and TRBJ2-7; 7 nucleotides agree with TRBD2. Germline loops: CDR1 DFQATT, CDR2 SNEGSKA (reference sequence). The CDR3 totals 12 residues. The V gene end was trimmed by 3 bases and the J gene end by 5 bases; junction bases not matched to a gene: 4. This CDR3 reads CSASRGGNEQYF. The CDR3 DNA reads as TGCAGTGCTAGCCGCGGGGGAAACGAGCAGTACTTC.

Ten or more counts support this clonotype. V and J are TRBV11-3 and TRBJ1-2; 7 positions match TRBD1. V gave up 5 bases and J gave up 3 bases; unmatched junction bases: 15. The CDR3 contains 17 residues. CDR1 SGHNT and CDR2 YENEEA come from the germline V gene. CDR3 amino acids: CASSPKSGTATHYGYTF. For the CDR3, the DNA is TGTGCCAGCAGCCCTAAGTCTGGGACAGCCACTCACTATGGCTACACCTTC.

This clonotype ranks as medium-sized. This chain joins TRBV9 and TRBJ2-5; 13 bases are a match to TRBD2. The CDR3 is 17 amino acids. V lost 4 bases, J lost 3 bases, and 9 bases stayed unmatched. Germline lookup yields CDR1 SGDLS and CDR2 YYNGEE. Here the CDR3 reads CASSFSPGTSGEETQYF. The CDR3 DNA follows: TGTGCCAGCAGCTTCTCCCCCGGGACTAGCGGGGAAGAGACCCAGTACTTC.

By sample share, this clonotype is medium-sized (0.01 to 0.1%). The V and J genes are TRBV3-1 and TRBJ2-2, with a possible D match to TRBD1 (6 bases). V lost 4 bases, J lost 3 bases, and 12 bases lay in between. This CDR3 has 15 residues. Germline V lookup: CDR1 LGHDT, CDR2 YNNKEL (reference sequence). CDR3 sequence reads: CASSPPDSHTGELFF. CDR3 DNA: TGTGCCAGCAGCCCCCCGGACAGTCACACCGGGGAGCTGTTTTTT.

This clonotype came up many times. The J gene is TRBJ2-5, the V gene TRBV10-1, with unresolved D. There are 15 residues in the CDR3. Germline V gives CDR1 WNHNN, CDR2 SYGVQD (reference sequence). V lost 6 bases, J lost 2 bases, and 16 bases lay in between. The CDR3 region has the DNA TGCGCCAGCAGCGATGAGATGGGCCCTCAAGAGACCCAGTACTTC. Translated: CASSDEMGPQETQYF.

In this sample, this clonotype turned up many times. The J gene is TRBJ1-1, the V gene TRBV18, with TRBD1 identical over 8 bases. The germline gives CDR1 KGHSH, CDR2 LQKENI. CDR3 length: 17 residues. Trimming at V came to 2 bases and at J to 1 base, leaving 9 bases not matched to a gene. The chain's CDR3 is CASSPRAQGAENTEAFF. DNA for the CDR3: TGTGCCAGCTCACCAAGAGCTCAGGGGGCTGAGAACACTGAAGCTTTCTTT.

Many counts were recorded for this clonotype. CDR3 sequence: CASSSPGTSADTQYF. The CDR3 DNA follows: TGTGCCAGCAGCTCCCCCGGGACTAGCGCAGATACGCAGTATTTT. This chain joins TRBV13 and TRBJ2-3; 10 nucleotides match TRBD2. Trimming at V came to 4 bases and at J to 4 bases, leaving 5 bases not matched to a gene. The CDR3 length is 15 residues. CDR1 and CDR2 (germline): PRHDT, FYEKMQ (reference sequence).

Relative to its sample, this clonotype is medium-sized (0.01 to 0.1%). This chain connects TRBV2 to TRBJ2-5, with a tentative D call TRBD1 (5 bases). Germline-derived CDR1 and CDR2 are SNHLY and FYNNEI. The germline V and J ends were trimmed by 0 bases and 3 bases, with 11 bases remaining between them. CDR3 length equals 15 residues. The CDR3 nucleotides read TGTGCCAGCAGTGAAGCGCGTCAGGGCAAAGAGACCCAGTACTTC. It is translated as CASSEARQGKETQYF.

The chain is built from TRBV6-5 and TRBJ2-1; 7 bases are a match to TRBD2. This CDR3 has 16 residues. J gave up 4 bases and V 6 bases, and 12 bases lay outside the gene matches. Per the germline V gene, CDR1 is MNHEY and CDR2 is SVGAGI. The CDR3 protein is CASSKEASGLYNEQFF. In nucleotides, the CDR3 is TGTGCCAGCAGCAAGGAGGCTAGCGGATTGTACAATGAGCAGTTCTTC.

This clonotype was observed many times. J is TRBJ2-4 and V is TRBV15, with TRBD1 matching 9 bases. The CDR3 extends over 17 amino acids. Per the germline V gene, CDR1 is LNHNV and CDR2 is YYDKDF (reference sequence). J was trimmed by 8 bases and V by 4 bases; bases with no gene match: 15. The DNA for the CDR3 is TGTGCCACCAGCAACCGGGACAGGGCGGATTCGAAGGACATTCAGTACTTC. Amino acid sequence: CATSNRDRADSKDIQYF.

This clonotype was picked up many times. The chain uses TRBV3-1 and TRBJ1-3; D call uncertain. The CDR3 extends over 15 amino acids. The germline CDR1 and CDR2 sequences are LGHDT and YNNKEL (reference sequence). The V and J ends lost 2 bases and 0 bases respectively, with 8 bases between them. The chain's CDR3 is CASSQKRSSGNTIYF. The CDR3 region has the DNA TGTGCCAGCAGCCAAAAGAGGAGCTCTGGAAACACCATATATTTT.

The chain carries TRBV5-4 and TRBJ2-7; 9 bases line up with TRBD1. Losses at the gene ends were 3 bases for V and 2 bases for J; bases not matched to a gene: 6. This CDR3 is built from 15 residues. Germline CDR1 is SGHNT and CDR2 is YYREEE (reference sequence). The CDR3 reads CASSSGTGKTYEQYF. The CDR3 DNA is TGTGCCAGCAGCTCGGGGACAGGGAAGACCTACGAGCAGTACTTC.

This clonotype has a count of ten or more. V and J are TRBV7-7 and TRBJ1-1; the D is unclear. V gave up 5 bases and J gave up 2 bases, with 12 bases separating them. Germline V gene sequence: CDR1 SSHAT, CDR2 FNYEAQ (reference sequence). The CDR3 length is 14 residues. CDR3 DNA: TGTGCCAGCAGCCCCTGGACGGGAAACACTGAAGCTTTCTTT. Its translation: CASSPWTGNTEAFF.

This clonotype was recorded many times. CDR3 bases: TGTGCCAGCAGCAATGGACAGGGAGGGGCCGGGGAGCTGTTTTTT. Residues: CASSNGQGGAGELFF. The rearrangement uses TRBV27 and TRBJ2-2, with D perhaps matching TRBD1 (8 bases). The ends were cut back, 6 bases at V and 6 bases at J, with 17 bases in the middle. The CDR3 length is 15 residues. Germline V lookup: CDR1 MNHEY, CDR2 SMNVEV (reference sequence).

This clonotype was observed at least ten times. The V gene is TRBV2, the J gene TRBJ1-2, with 8 bases lining up with TRBD1. Germline V CDR1 and CDR2: SNHLY, FYNNEI. The CDR3 runs to 14 residues. The ends lost 8 bases at V and 4 bases at J; junction bases unmatched: 9. This chain's CDR3 is CASVRAGGAYGYTF. DNA of the CDR3: TGTGCCAGCGTGAGAGCAGGGGGCGCCTATGGCTACACCTTC.